This entry lists 9 T cell receptor beta chains sequenced from one sample in a study of T cell responses to AZD1222 COVID-19 vaccine. Here immunoSEQ multiplex PCR was the method, and the copy in TCRdb shows in-frame clones only, minus some. The top ten hold around 1.2% of the sample, which has fewer than 85,000 clones, about 85% seen once. This specimen consisted of peripheral blood, obtained 28 days after the second AZD1222 dose. The source is an adult who received the AZD1222 COVID-19 vaccine.

The chain has TRBV7-9 and TRBJ1-1; D unclear. CDR1 is SEHNR, CDR2 FQNEAQ, per germline (reference sequence). The V gene lost 5 bases and the J gene lost 3 bases, with 16 bases spanning the gap. The CDR3 runs to 15 residues. CDR3: CASSPDRGWDTEAFF. The DNA for the CDR3 is TGTGCCAGCAGCCCAGACCGGGGATGGGACACTGAAGCTTTCTTT.

This clone was found a few times. This chain links TRBV10-2 with TRBJ1-2; possible D gene TRBD1, 6 bases. The CDR3 length is 13 residues. Germline CDR1 WSHSY, CDR2 SAAADI. The V end was cut by 6 bases, the J end by 4 bases, with 12 bases between. CDR3 loop: CASSSDSRYGYTF. The CDR3 DNA is TGCGCCAGCAGCTCGGACAGTCGCTATGGCTACACCTTC.

V gene TRBV30 combines with J gene TRBJ2-2; 11 bases align to TRBD1. V gave up 3 bases and J gave up 5 bases; unmatched junction bases: 8. The CDR3 is 16 residues long. Germline CDR1 GTSNPN, CDR2 SVGIG (reference sequence). The CDR3 reads CAWRRTGGAVTGELFF. CDR3 in DNA: TGTGCCTGGAGACGGACAGGGGGCGCGGTTACCGGGGAGCTGTTTTTT.

The chain has TRBV11-2 and TRBJ2-7; D is uncertain. Trimming stripped 2 bases from V and 6 bases from J, with 8 bases between. Germline V gene lookup returns CDR1 SGHAT and CDR2 FQNNGV. The CDR3 runs 12 residues. The CDR3 sequence is CASSLYGGEQYF. CDR3 sequence (DNA): TGTGCCAGCAGCTTATATGGCGGCGAGCAGTACTTC.

The genes are TRBV5-8 and TRBJ1-5; 9 nucleotides line up with TRBD1. This CDR3 is built from 15 residues. V lost 4 bases, J lost 6 bases, and 8 bases stayed unmatched. Per germline, CDR1 SGHTS and CDR2 YDEGEE. CDR3 nucleotides: TGTGCCAGCAGCCGGGGAACAGGGGGCACTCAGCCCCAGCATTTT. Amino acid sequence: CASSRGTGGTQPQHF.

The chain employs TRBV9 and TRBJ1-6; TRBD1 is a possible D gene (5 bases). V was clipped by 0 bases and J by 6 bases, with 10 bases between them. The germline V gene encodes CDR1 SGDLS and CDR2 YYNGEE. The CDR3 runs to 15 residues. The CDR3 sequence is CASSVGGVGNSPLHF. CDR3 coding DNA: TGTGCCAGCAGCGTAGGGGGGGTGGGTAATTCACCCCTCCACTTT.

The J gene is TRBJ2-1, the V gene TRBV20-1; a possible D gene is TRBD2 (5 bases). Germline-derived CDR1 and CDR2 are DFQATT and SNEGSKA (reference sequence). V was shortened by 6 bases and J by 5 bases, with 8 bases between the two germline ends. The CDR3 is 11 amino acids. The CDR3 region is CSAPSHNEQFF. DNA for the CDR3: TGCAGTGCGCCTAGCCACAATGAGCAGTTCTTC.

This chain connects TRBV30 to TRBJ1-2, with TRBD1 as a possible D gene (6 bases). CDR3 length: 11 amino acids. Germline CDR1 is GTSNPN and CDR2 is SVGIG (reference sequence). Trimming took 8 bases from V and 2 from J, leaving 9 bases between them. The DNA for the CDR3 is TGTGCCGGAACAGGGAACTATGGCTACACCTTC. It is translated as CAGTGNYGYTF.

The chain combines TRBV7-9 with TRBJ2-1; 11 nucleotides align to TRBD2. Looked up from germline, CDR1 is SEHNR and CDR2 is FQNEAQ (reference sequence). The V segment lost 4 bases and the J segment 7 bases; nucleotides outside the gene matches: 6. The CDR3 length is 15 residues. As DNA, the CDR3 is TGTGCCAGCAGCTCCACTAGCGGGAGTACGAATGAGCAGTTCTTC. It yields the protein CASSSTSGSTNEQFF.